The clone carrying this T cell receptor beta chain was counted ten times or more. An expansion of CD8+CD57+ cells by flow cytometry had been shown in patients chosen for sequencing. Template material for TCR beta VDJ and CDR3 profiling consisted of genomic DNA. TCRdb ran MiXCR on the reads and lists one entry per CDR3 protein. Here the sample spans approximately 170,000 distinct CDR3 sequences, approximately 51% being singletons. The germline gives CDR1 SGDLS, CDR2 YYNGEE. V lost 3 bases, J lost 4 bases, and 18 bases stayed unmatched. CDR3 length: 18 amino acids. The data stem from a study of CD8+CD57+ T cells in acquired aplastic anemia. Study overall: Sorting CD4+ and CD8+ cells gave DNA averaging roughly 3.2 ug.

This TCR was sampled from a human donor with aplastic anemia. The V and J genes are TRBV9 and TRBJ1-2; TRBD1 matches 7 bases. Source material: sorted CD4+, CD8+, or CD8+CD57+ T cells (not recorded which) from PBMCs. Written as DNA, the CDR3 is TGTGCCAGCAGCGGGGGACCGGGACAGCGTATGTATGGCTATGGCTACACCTTC. Residues: CASSGGPGQRMYGYGYTF.